A selection of T cell receptor beta chains follows, all from one sample in a study of shared clonotypes between healthy human individuals. This table comes from immunoSEQ multiplex PCR, and its TCRdb copy is limited to in-frame clones, with some not included. The sample contains over a million clones, roughly 75% of which appear only once. The sequenced sample consisted of memory CD4+ T cells sorted from blood. These receptors were collected from a man in his late teens or twenties in good health. The conserved cysteine and the conserved F or W are not part of the CDR3 here.

V gene	J gene	CDR3 protein
TRBV18	TRBJ2-7	ASSRDRGSSYEQY
TRBV29-1	TRBJ1-1	SVIRDTTEAF
TRBV7-9	TRBJ2-2	ASSPGQGNTGELF
TRBV18	TRBJ1-5	ASSPNLDSNQPQH
TRBV30	TRBJ1-4	AWTPNRGLGEKLF
TRBV7-9	TRBJ1-1	ASSFFPHYAEAF
TRBV27	TRBJ1-2	ASIQGREESNYGYT
TRBV4-1	TRBJ1-5	ASSQPDRDNQPQH
TRBV28	TRBJ2-7	ASNGGQAKQY
TRBV7-3	TRBJ2-3	ASSLGGLGDTQY
TRBV9	TRBJ2-1	ASSASLAVNEQF
TRBV4-1	TRBJ2-3	ASSDVQGGTDTQY
TRBV4-1	TRBJ1-2	ASSQDLTVSGYT
TRBV9	TRBJ2-1	ASSVAEGSYNEQF
TRBV5-4	TRBJ1-1	ASSLEGRGNTEAF
TRBV14	TRBJ2-1	ASTQTSGNYNEQF
TRBV7-9	TRBJ2-7	ASGRDSYEQY
TRBV9	TRBJ2-1	ASSPTRPDNEQF
TRBV28	TRBJ2-7	ASSLRGQVSYEQY
TRBV18	TRBJ1-4	ASSPYGQGGEKLF
TRBV27	TRBJ1-1	ASSLDRGNTEAF
TRBV23-1	TRBJ2-1	ASTWGRGVRTEQF
TRBV7-9	TRBJ2-1	ASSIGLAGGHGEQF
TRBV7-8	TRBJ2-6	ASSLAQPQGSGANVLT
TRBV25-1	TRBJ2-7	ASSDQDRAAGEQY
TRBV4-1	TRBJ1-6	ASSHPGQVYNSPLH
TRBV30	TRBJ1-1	AWSGGNRGSEAF
TRBV5-6	TRBJ2-5	ASSLERTGGTQY
TRBV7-9	TRBJ1-1	ASSLAELGDTEAF
TRBV5-1	TRBJ1-1	ASSLEGGGTTEAF
TRBV28	TRBJ1-6	ASSSPGTGVLSSYNSPLH
TRBV6-1	TRBJ2-7	ASSRSAEQY
TRBV2	TRBJ2-5	ASSPQGPETQY
TRBV5-6	TRBJ2-1	ASSLAGVYNEQF
TRBV5-1	TRBJ1-3	ASSLSGREGSGNTIY
TRBV30	TRBJ2-2	AWSRGDRGGTGELF
TRBV6-5	TRBJ2-7	ASSYGGRADEQY
TRBV7-2	TRBJ2-2	ASSLEGTGTGELF
TRBV6-5	TRBJ2-1	ASSSGTPLDYNEQF
TRBV5-5	TRBJ1-3	ASSQFGGYGNTIY
TRBV5-1	TRBJ1-2	ASSLERGSYT
TRBV27	TRBJ1-1	ASSPGPPGGRNTEAF
TRBV5-1	TRBJ2-3	ASSLPGLDTDTQY
TRBV2	TRBJ2-7	ASTLGGYEQY
TRBV5-1	TRBJ1-4	ASSLSRAPNEKLF
TRBV18	TRBJ2-5	ASSPAAAGAYQETQY
TRBV5-1	TRBJ2-7	ASSLGQKDEQY
TRBV19	TRBJ1-6	ASSMLETNSPLH
TRBV4-1	TRBJ2-7	ASSQESLAAWEQY
TRBV19	TRBJ2-2	ASSIGWQTGELF
TRBV9	TRBJ2-3	ASSGGSTDTQY
TRBV19	TRBJ1-2	ASHPGGDHYGYT
TRBV29-1	TRBJ2-7	SIWGGLRDSYEQY
TRBV4-3	TRBJ2-7	ASSQDDRGDYEQY
TRBV19	TRBJ1-5	ASSIRQGQHNQPQH